This TCR beta chain was sequenced in a study of post-analysis software for immune sequencing data. Unique molecular identifiers had been added to the TCR beta cDNA libraries. T cells numbering roughly 0.95 to 10 million yielded roughly 0.5 million cDNA molecules. TCRdb fed the PCR reads into MiXCR, producing one record per CDR3 protein. The sample carries about 400,000 distinct CDR3 sequences, less than 40% recorded once. General study results and limits: Higher frequency in patients than in controls was seen for roughly five TRBV segments, with TRBV5-6, TRBV5-1 and TRBV20-1 among them.

As to this clonotype: Antigen unknown.

The J segment lost 3 bases and the V segment lost 1 base, leaving 2 bases of the junction unmatched. The CDR3 covers 14 residues. Germline V gene data show CDR1 as DFQATT and CDR2 as SNEGSKA (reference sequence). Specimen: blood. This rearrangement joins TRBV20-1 to TRBJ2-2; 7 nucleotides match TRBD2. The source is a girl under 18 with multiple sclerosis. The CDR3 sequence: CSARGTRHTGELFF. In DNA, the CDR3 is TGCAGTGCTAGAGGGACTAGACACACCGGGGAGCTGTTTTTT.